This T cell receptor beta chain was profiled in a study of T-cell memory formation after mild COVID-19 (dated by TCRdb to the early 2020s). In the study overall: TCR sequence clusters from the two donors were largely donor specific. In two donors, T-cell clones that expanded and contracted after mild COVID-19 were tracked by sequencing TCRalpha and TCRbeta repertoires over time. The cohort was made up of two young adult volunteers, one female and one male, who were previously healthy. The paper's findings and limits, for the study overall: Only a couple of mild cases were covered by the study, and larger cohorts that include severe cases with pre-infection samples were considered necessary. Contracting CD4+ clones appeared mostly in the CM and EM memory subsets, whereas CD8+ clones were enriched in EMRA. Some responding clones were found in pre-infection memory, which suggests that pre-existing cross-reactive memory T cells took part in the SARS-CoV-2 response. Whether the second-wave clones peaking on day 37 were SARS-CoV-2 specific was not confirmed. Clones contracting from day 15 to 85 had balanced CD4/CD8 phenotypes, while a second wave expanding from day 15 to 37 was biased towards CD4+.

In the case of this clonotype: Its binding antigen is unknown. It has no much larger one-base neighbor in the sample; base qualities were not kept.

Ficoll-Paque density gradient centrifugation was used to isolate PBMCs. The CDR3 sequence holds 13 residues, the cysteine and phenylalanine included. Only the CDR3 region is kept as DNA, spanning 39 bases read in frame from base 1. The junction carries 13 bases between V and J, which are trimmed by 3 bases and 4 bases respectively. Taken from the germline V gene, the CDR1 and CDR2 loops are SQVTM and ANQGSEA. TCRdb lists the instrument as Illumina NovaSeq 6000. cDNA libraries for TCRalpha and TCRbeta were prepared by 5'RACE using constant-segment primers, with sample barcodes and unique molecular identifiers added. RNA was extracted from every sample with Trizol reagent. The libraries were amplified in two PCR steps, and the second step added a second sample barcode and Illumina TruSeq adapters. Sequencing of libraries was performed on an Illumina NovaSeq with 2 x 150 bp paired-end reads. The authors' analysis ran thus. Demultiplexing of reads and collapsing into UMI-guided consensus sequences were performed with migec v1.2.7. Using mixcr v2.1.11, UMI consensuses were aligned to TRA and TRB V and J templates and then assembled into clonotypes. Clonotypes were classified as expanded or contracted when called significant by both edgeR and NoisET, with noise models trained on biological replicates. For edgeR calls, the cutoffs were a false discovery rate-adjusted p below 0.01 and a log2 fold-change threshold of 1. As an exploratory analysis of dynamics, PCA with hierarchical clustering was applied to max-normalized trajectories of the 1000 most abundant clonotypes. The CD4 or CD8 phenotype of responding clones was assigned using the separately sequenced CD4+ and CD8+ repertoires. The public reads were reprocessed in TCRdb via fastp at Q25 and MiXCR, keeping in-frame beta chains. CDR3 protein sequences are deduplicated, and each keeps its most common genes and DNA. The V and J calls follow TCRdb's processing rather than the paper's. The sample profile shows about 170,000 distinct CDR3 sequences; 10% to 15% of them were found once. Jointly, the top ten make up 2.5% to 4% of the sample.

The specimen was PBMCs or a T cell subset sorted from them (not recorded which). The chain links TRBV29-1 with TRBJ2-7; TRBD2 is a possible D gene, resting on 5 matching bases. This receptor was obtained from a man aged 18 to 35 who had mild COVID-19 (a few samples of this study predate the infection). The sample titles of this study are shuffled in the database, so cell type and time point are left out; the donor was told from shared clones. The nucleotides are TGCAGCGTTGATGCGGATACGGGGTACGAGCAGTACTTC. Its protein reads: CSVDADTGYEQYF.